This T cell receptor (beta chain) was documented in a study of blood T cell repertoires in COVID-19. Study-wide context: Samples came from the United States, Italy and Spain, spanning acute and convalescent COVID-19. The analysed material was cDNA or gDNA that came from T cells, B-cell-depleted T cells, or PBMCs.

CDR3 length: 16 residues. Deletions cut 5 bases from V and 4 bases from J, with 18 bases between. Germline assignment: CDR1 SGHNT and CDR2 YENEEA. Under the authors' procedure: By means of reference gene primer amplification, nucleated cell counts were estimated. The table came from immunoSEQ multiplex PCR; TCRdb's copy has only in-frame clones and leaves some out. Clone size and V and J calls were adopted from that table, with D and trimming inferred from the DNA. The sample yields tens of thousands of clones, 75% to 90% seen once. Input material: peripheral blood. The J gene is TRBJ1-3, the V gene TRBV11-3; D unresolved. This receptor was identified in a man in his 70s with active COVID-19. In DNA, the CDR3 is TGTGCCAGCAGCCTCGGAGTAAGGCTCGAGGGAAACACCATATATTTT. Its translation: CASSLGVRLEGNTIYF.